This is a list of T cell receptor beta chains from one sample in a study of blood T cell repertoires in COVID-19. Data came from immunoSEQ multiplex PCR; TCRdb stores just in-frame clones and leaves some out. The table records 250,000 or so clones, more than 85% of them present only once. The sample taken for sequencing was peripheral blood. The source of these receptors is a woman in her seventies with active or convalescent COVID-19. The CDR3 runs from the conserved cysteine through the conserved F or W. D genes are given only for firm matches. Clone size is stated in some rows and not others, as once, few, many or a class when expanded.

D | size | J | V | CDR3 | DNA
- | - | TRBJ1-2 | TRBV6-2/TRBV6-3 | CASSYPRGYTF | TGTGCCAGCAGTTACCCGAGGGGCTACACCTTC
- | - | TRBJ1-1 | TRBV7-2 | CASSSGGGTEAFF | TGTGCCAGCAGCTCGGGTGGAGGCACTGAAGCTTTCTTT
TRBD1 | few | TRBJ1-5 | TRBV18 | CASSLRTSTGTDNQPQHF | TGTGCCAGCTCACTCCGAACTTCCACCGGGACAGACAATCAGCCCCAGCATTTT
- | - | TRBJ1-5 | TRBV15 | CATSAIERRGGQPQHF | TGTGCCACCAGCGCCATCGAGAGGAGAGGTGGACAGCCCCAGCATTTT
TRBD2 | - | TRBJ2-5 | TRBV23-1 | CASSLTRGSRGETQYF | TGCGCCAGCAGTCTCACGCGGGGGAGTCGGGGAGAGACCCAGTACTTC
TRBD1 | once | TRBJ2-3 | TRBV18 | CASSPTGQGTDTQYF | TGTGCCAGCTCACCAACGGGACAGGGCACAGATACGCAGTATTTT
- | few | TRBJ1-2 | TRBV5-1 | CASSLGLGQNYGYTF | TGCGCCAGCAGCTTGGGTTTAGGACAGAACTATGGCTACACCTTC
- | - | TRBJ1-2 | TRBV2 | CASSEIRGGGYTF | TGTGCCAGCAGTGAAATTCGAGGCGGCGGCTACACCTTC
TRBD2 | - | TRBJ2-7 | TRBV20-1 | CSASTSGGQDIYEQYF | TGCAGTGCTAGTACTAGCGGGGGCCAAGATATCTACGAGCAGTACTTC
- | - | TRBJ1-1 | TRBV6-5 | CASSTDYLAEAFF | TGTGCCAGCAGTACCGACTATCTAGCTGAAGCTTTCTTT
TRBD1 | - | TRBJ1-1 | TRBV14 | CASSWDRNTEAFF | TGTGCCAGCAGTTGGGACAGGAACACTGAAGCTTTCTTT
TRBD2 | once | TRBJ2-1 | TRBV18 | CASSPPGSGGSKDEQFF | TGTGCCAGCTCACCACCGGGGAGCGGGGGTTCTAAGGATGAGCAGTTCTTC
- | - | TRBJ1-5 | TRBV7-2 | CASSPRGTREPQHF | TGTGCCAGCAGCCCACGGGGGACCAGGGAGCCCCAGCATTTT
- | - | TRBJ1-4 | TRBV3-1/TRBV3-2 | CASSHPRVTNEKLFF | TGTGCCAGCAGCCATCCCAGGGTAACTAATGAAAAACTGTTTTTT
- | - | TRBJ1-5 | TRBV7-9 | CASSSPQGTLNQPQHF | TGTGCCAGCAGCTCTCCTCAGGGGACCCTTAATCAGCCCCAGCATTTT
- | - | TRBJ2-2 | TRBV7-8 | CASSPSPRDTGELFF | TGTGCCAGCAGCCCTAGCCCACGGGACACCGGGGAGCTGTTTTTT
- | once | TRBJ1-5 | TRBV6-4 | CASSAGPGYQPQHF | TGTGCCAGCAGCGCCGGCCCAGGATACCAGCCCCAGCATTTT
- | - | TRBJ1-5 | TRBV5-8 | CASSFRESNQPQHF | TGTGCCAGCAGCTTTCGGGAAAGCAATCAGCCCCAGCATTTT
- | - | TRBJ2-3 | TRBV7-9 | CASSLVGALQYF | TGTGCCAGCAGCTTAGTAGGGGCTTTACAGTATTTT
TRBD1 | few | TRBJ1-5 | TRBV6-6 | CASSLYGTALFDSNQPQHF | TGTGCCAGCAGTCTTTATGGGACAGCTCTTTTTGATAGCAATCAGCCCCAGCATTTT
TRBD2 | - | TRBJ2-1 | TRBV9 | CASSVGRLGLAGGRNEQFF | TGTGCCAGCAGCGTAGGTCGATTGGGACTAGCGGGGGGGCGGAATGAGCAGTTCTTC
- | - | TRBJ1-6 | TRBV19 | CASSIDRGSPLHF | TGTGCCAGTAGTATAGACCGGGGTTCACCCCTCCACTTT
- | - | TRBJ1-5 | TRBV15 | CATSRDGRGKPQHF | TGTGCCACCAGCAGAGACGGCAGGGGTAAGCCCCAGCATTTT
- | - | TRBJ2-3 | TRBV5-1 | CASSFSDRSDTQYF | TGCGCCAGCAGCTTTTCCGACAGGTCAGATACGCAGTATTTT
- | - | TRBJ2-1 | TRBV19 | CASSIRRDSYNEQFF | TGTGCCAGTAGTATCCGGAGGGACTCCTACAATGAGCAGTTCTTC
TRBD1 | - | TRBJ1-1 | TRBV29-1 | CSVVQGARTEAFF | TGCAGCGTTGTACAGGGGGCGCGAACTGAAGCTTTCTTT
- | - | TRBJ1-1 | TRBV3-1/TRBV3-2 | CASHLRDKYTEAFF | TGTGCCAGTCACCTCCGGGACAAATACACTGAAGCTTTCTTT
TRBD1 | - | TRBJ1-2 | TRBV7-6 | CASSLRTGTHGNDGYTF | TGTGCCAGCAGCTTAAGGACAGGAACCCACGGGAACGATGGCTACACCTTC
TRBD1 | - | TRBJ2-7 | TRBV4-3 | CASSQWQGEYEQYF | TGCGCCAGCAGCCAATGGCAGGGGGAATATGAGCAGTACTTC
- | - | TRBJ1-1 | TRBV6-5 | CASSYSLDSHTEAFF | TGTGCCAGCAGTTACAGTCTTGACAGCCACACTGAAGCTTTCTTT
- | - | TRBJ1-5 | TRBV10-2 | CASEGDQPQHF | TGCGCCAGCGAGGGGGATCAGCCCCAGCATTTT
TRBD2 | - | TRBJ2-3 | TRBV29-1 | CSVASASGGPSISTDTQYF | TGCAGCGTCGCCTCCGCTAGCGGGGGCCCAAGTATTTCCACAGATACGCAGTATTTT
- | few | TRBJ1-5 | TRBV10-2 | CASSANWGGGGNQPQHF | TGCGCCAGCAGTGCGAACTGGGGAGGGGGGGGCAATCAGCCCCAGCATTTT
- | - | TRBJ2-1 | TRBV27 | CASSFYGQRYNEQFF | TGTGCCAGCAGTTTCTATGGACAGAGATACAATGAGCAGTTCTTC
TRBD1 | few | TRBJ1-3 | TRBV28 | CASSTPTGLGNTIYF | TGTGCCAGCAGCACACCGACAGGGCTTGGAAACACCATATATTTT
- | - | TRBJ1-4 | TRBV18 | CASSPLFRDRGEKLFF | TGTGCCAGCTCACCACTTTTCCGCGACCGGGGTGAAAAACTGTTTTTT